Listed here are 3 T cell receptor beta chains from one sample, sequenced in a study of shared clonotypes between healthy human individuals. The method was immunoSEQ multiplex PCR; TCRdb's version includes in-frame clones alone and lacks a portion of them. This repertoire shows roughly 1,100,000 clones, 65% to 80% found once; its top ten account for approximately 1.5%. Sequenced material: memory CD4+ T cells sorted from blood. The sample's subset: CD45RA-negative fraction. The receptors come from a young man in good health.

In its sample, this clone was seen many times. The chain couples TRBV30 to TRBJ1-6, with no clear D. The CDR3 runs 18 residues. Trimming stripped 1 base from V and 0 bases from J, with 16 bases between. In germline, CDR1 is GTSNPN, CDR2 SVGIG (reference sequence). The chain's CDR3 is CAWSAVLGGSSYNSPLHF. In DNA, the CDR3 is TGTGCCTGGAGTGCCGTTTTGGGAGGGAGCTCCTATAATTCACCCCTCCACTTT.

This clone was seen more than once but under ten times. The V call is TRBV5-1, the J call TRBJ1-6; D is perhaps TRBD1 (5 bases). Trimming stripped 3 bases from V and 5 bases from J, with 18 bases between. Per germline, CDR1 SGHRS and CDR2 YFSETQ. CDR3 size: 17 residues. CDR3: CASSSDTVGGNNSPLHF. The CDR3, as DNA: TGCGCCAGCAGCTCCGACACCGTTGGGGGGAATAATTCACCCCTCCACTTT.

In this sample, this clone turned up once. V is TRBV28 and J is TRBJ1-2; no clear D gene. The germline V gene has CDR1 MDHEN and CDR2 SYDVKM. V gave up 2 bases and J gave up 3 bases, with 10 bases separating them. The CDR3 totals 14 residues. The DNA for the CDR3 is TGTGCCAGCAGTTTAAATGACAAATACTATGGCTACACCTTC. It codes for CASSLNDKYYGYTF.